The entry that follows covers one T cell receptor beta chain sequence. These data come from a study of blood T cell repertoires in COVID-19. Germline trimming cut 4 bases from V and 2 bases from J; bases unmatched to any gene: 4. This CDR3 has 14 residues. Germline values: CDR1 KGHSH, CDR2 LQKENI. This table comes from immunoSEQ multiplex PCR, and its TCRdb copy is limited to in-frame clones, with some not included. The table shows 150,000 to 200,000 clones, with more than 65% occurring only once. The gene calls are TRBV18 and TRBJ2-5; TRBD1 agrees at 7 bases. The source of this sequence is a middle-aged man who had recovered from COVID-19. Source material: PBMCs or T cells enriched from blood (not recorded which). As DNA, the CDR3 is TGTGCCAGCTCACGTGACAGGGATCAAGAGACCCAGTACTTC. As protein: CASSRDRDQETQYF.